This T cell receptor beta chain came from a study of blood T cell repertoires in COVID-19. Study at large: The United States, Italy and Spain were the sources of the acute and convalescent COVID-19 samples. From T cells, B-cell-depleted T cells, or PBMCs came the material, which was cDNA or gDNA.

Study processing details: Reference gene primer amplification gave nucleated cell count estimates. This table comes from immunoSEQ multiplex PCR, and its TCRdb copy is limited to in-frame clones, with some not included. For V, J and clone size, that table is used; D and trimming come from the DNA. This table holds about 88,000 clones, approximately 81% found once. The CDR3 spans 15 residues. V gave up 0 bases and J gave up 6 bases; unmatched junction bases: 6. CDR1 is PRHDT and CDR2 is FYEKMQ in the germline V gene (reference sequence). This TCR was sampled from a woman between 65 and 79 years old with acute or convalescent COVID-19. The specimen sequenced was peripheral blood. This chain links TRBV13 with TRBJ1-2; TRBD1 aligns across 8 bases. The CDR3 protein is CASSLGQGARDGYTF. DNA for the CDR3: TGTGCCAGCAGCTTAGGCCAGGGGGCGCGCGATGGCTACACCTTC.